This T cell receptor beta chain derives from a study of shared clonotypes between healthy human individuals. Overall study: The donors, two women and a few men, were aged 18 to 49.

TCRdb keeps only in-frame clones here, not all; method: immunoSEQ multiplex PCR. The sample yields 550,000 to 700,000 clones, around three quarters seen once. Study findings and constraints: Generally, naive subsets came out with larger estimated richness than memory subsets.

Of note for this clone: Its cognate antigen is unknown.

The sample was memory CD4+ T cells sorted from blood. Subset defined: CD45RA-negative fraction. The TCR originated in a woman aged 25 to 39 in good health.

CDR3 DNA sequence: TGTGCCAGCAGCCCGGGACACCCGAACACTGAAGCTTTCTTT. Encoded protein: CASSPGHPNTEAFF. The J gene is TRBJ1-1, the V gene TRBV14; weak D call: TRBD1 (6 bases). The V end lost 4 bases, the J end lost 1 base, and 10 bases lay between the germline ends. Per germline, CDR1 SGHDN and CDR2 FVKESK. The CDR3 has 14 amino acids.